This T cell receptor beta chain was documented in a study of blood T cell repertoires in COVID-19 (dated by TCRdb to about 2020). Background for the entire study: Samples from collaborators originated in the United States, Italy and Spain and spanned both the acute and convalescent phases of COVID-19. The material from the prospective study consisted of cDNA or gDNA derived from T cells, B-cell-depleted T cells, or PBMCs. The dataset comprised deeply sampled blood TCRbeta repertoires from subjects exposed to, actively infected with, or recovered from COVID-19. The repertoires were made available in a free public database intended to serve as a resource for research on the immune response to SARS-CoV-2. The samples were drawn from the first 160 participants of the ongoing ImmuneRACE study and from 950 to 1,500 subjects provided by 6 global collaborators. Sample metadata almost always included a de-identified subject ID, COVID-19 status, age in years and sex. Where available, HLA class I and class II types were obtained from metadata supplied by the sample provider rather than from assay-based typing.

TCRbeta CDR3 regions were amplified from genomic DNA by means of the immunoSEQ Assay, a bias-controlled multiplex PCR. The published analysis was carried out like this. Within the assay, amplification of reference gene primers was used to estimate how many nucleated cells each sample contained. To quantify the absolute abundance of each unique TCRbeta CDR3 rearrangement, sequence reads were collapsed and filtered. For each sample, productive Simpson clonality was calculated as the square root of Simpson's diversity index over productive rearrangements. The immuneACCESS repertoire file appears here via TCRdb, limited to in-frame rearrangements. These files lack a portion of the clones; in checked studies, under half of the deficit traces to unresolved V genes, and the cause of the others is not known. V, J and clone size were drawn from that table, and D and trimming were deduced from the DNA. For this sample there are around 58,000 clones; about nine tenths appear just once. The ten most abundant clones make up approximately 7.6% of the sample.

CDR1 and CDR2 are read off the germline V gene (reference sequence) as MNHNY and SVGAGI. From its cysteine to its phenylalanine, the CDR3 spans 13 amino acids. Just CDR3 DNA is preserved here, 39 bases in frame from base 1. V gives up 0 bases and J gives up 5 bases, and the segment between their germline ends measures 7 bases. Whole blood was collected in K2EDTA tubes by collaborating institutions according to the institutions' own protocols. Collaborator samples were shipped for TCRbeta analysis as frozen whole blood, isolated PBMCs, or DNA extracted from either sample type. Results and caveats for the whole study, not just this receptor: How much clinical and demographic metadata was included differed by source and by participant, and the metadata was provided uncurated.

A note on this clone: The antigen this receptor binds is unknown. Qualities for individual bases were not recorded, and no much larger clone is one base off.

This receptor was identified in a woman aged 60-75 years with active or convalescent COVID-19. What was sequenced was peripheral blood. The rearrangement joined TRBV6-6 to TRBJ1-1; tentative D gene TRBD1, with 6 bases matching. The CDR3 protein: CASSYSQGTEAFF. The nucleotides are TGTGCCAGCAGTTACTCCCAGGGGACTGAAGCTTTCTTT.